The subject of this entry is one T cell receptor beta chain. Its antigen specificity is not known. It has no much larger one-base neighbor in the sample; base qualities were not kept. Receptor amplification or capture employed the immunoSEQ multiplex PCR assay. Drawn from immuneACCESS, this table holds only the in-frame rearrangements with V and J called that TCRdb kept. Clones are partly lost; checked studies trace under half to an unresolved V gene and leave the rest unexplained. Recorded for this sample are roughly 50,000 clones; approximately 92% of them occurred a single time. 8% to 9.5% of the sample is in the top ten clones. The record originates from a study of T cell changes during pregnancy in multiple sclerosis (dated by TCRdb to the late 2010s). About the investigation overall: The study examined how the T cell repertoire changed over the course of pregnancy in women with multiple sclerosis.

The germline V gene specifies SGHVS as CDR1 and FNYEAQ as CDR2. The CDR3, cysteine through phenylalanine, is 17 amino acids long. Only CDR3 DNA is held: 51 bases, read in frame from base 1. Trimming at the junction amounts to 0 bases on V and 1 base on J, and the germline ends lie 12 bases apart. Sequenced material: CD8+ T cells from peripheral blood mononuclear cells, taken in the second trimester of pregnancy. The V gene is TRBV7-6 and the J gene is TRBJ2-2, and perhaps TRBD2 as D gene, on 5 matching bases. This clonotype was sampled from a female donor with multiple sclerosis, enrolled in a pregnancy study. The DNA sequence is given as TGTGCCAGCAGCTTAGCCGCCGGACGGGAGAACACCGGGGAGCTGTTTTTT. Translated, it reads CASSLAAGRENTGELFF. This CDR3, with the reference TRBV7-6 and TRBJ2-2 proteins standing in past its ends, gives the full variable domain GAGVSQSPRYKVTKRGQDVALRCDPISGHVSLYWYRQALGQGPEFLTYFNYEAQQDKSGLPNDRFSAERPEGSISTLTIQRTEQRDSAMYRCASSLAAGRENTGELFFGEGSRLTVL.